A single sample gave rise to the 4 T cell receptor beta chains below, sequenced in a study of T cells expressing NK-cell markers. TCRdb re-called the 5' RACE reads and catalogs CDR3 proteins one per entry, DNA excluded. The sample table includes some 340,000 distinct CDR3 sequences. The sequenced sample was blood T cells: a sorted CD56 or NKG2C T cell subset, CD4+ or CD8+ T cells, or bulk PBMC T cells (not recorded which). The receptors stem from a man aged 18-70 years in good health.

The chain recombines TRBV7-9 with TRBJ1-6; TCRdb reports TRBD1, a call that lacks DNA to check it against. The CDR3 consists of 15 residues. CDR1 SEHNR and CDR2 FQNEAQ come from the germline V gene (reference sequence). CDR3 in amino acids: CASSSQGTGNSPLHF.

The chain carries TRBV5-1 and TRBJ1-1; TCRdb's assignment of TRBD1 cannot be checked, as there is no DNA. CDR1 is SGHRS and CDR2 is YFSETQ in the germline V gene. The length of the CDR3 is 15 residues. The CDR3 loop is CASSLAGPLNTEAFF.

The chain links TRBV3-1 to TRBJ2-3; TCRdb proposes TRBD1, but this gene call is untestable without DNA. The CDR3 has 12 residues. In germline, CDR1 is LGHDT, CDR2 YNNKEL (reference sequence). The CDR3 loop reads CASSPGPVTQYF.

This chain connects TRBV5-6 to TRBJ1-2; the D call of TRBD1 rests on TCRdb alone, since no DNA is present to check it. This CDR3 is built from 15 residues. Germline loops: CDR1 SGHDT, CDR2 YYEEEE. This chain's CDR3 is CASSLGGMANYGYTF. The whole variable domain, filled in from reference TRBV5-6 and TRBJ1-2, reads DAGVTQSPTHLIKTRGQQVTLRCSPKSGHDTVSWYQQALGQGPQFIFQYYEEEERQRGNFPDRFSGHQFPNYSSELNVNALLLGDSALYLCASSLGGMANYGYTFGSGTRLTVV.